A single sample gave rise to the 25 T cell receptor beta chains below, sequenced in a study of early T cells in non-severe SARS-CoV-2 infection. TCRdb called the 5' RACE reads again in MiXCR, with one record for every CDR3 protein. This table has 60,000 to 85,000 distinct CDR3 sequences, roughly a sixth appearing once. Sequenced input: whole blood. Source of these receptors: an adult who was a healthcare worker with PCR-confirmed SARS-CoV-2 infection or an uninfected control (not recorded which).

There are a few counts of this clonotype. This sequence joins TRBV20-1 and TRBJ2-7, with TRBD1 matching over 7 bases. The ends lost 4 bases at V and 0 bases at J; junction bases unmatched: 12. Germline-derived CDR1 and CDR2 are DFQATT and SNEGSKA (reference sequence). This CDR3 is built from 16 residues. The CDR3 sequence is CSATKPNRQGSYEQYF. CDR3 DNA: TGCAGTGCTACGAAACCCAACCGACAGGGCTCCTACGAGCAGTACTTC.

The table lists this clonotype with a few counts. The gene calls are TRBV6-1 and TRBJ1-1; D not resolved. The CDR3 extends over 16 amino acids. In germline, CDR1 is MNHNS, CDR2 SASEGT. V lost 0 bases and J lost 2, with 13 bases in between. The CDR3, as DNA: TGTGCCAGCAGTGAAGCGCTTCGGGCTTACAACACTGAAGCTTTCTTT. It translates to CASSEALRAYNTEAFF.

This clonotype was picked up a small number of times. The chain links TRBV19 to TRBJ2-7, with TRBD2 identical over 8 bases. V gave up 4 bases and J gave up 3 bases; unmatched junction bases: 11. Germline CDR1 reads LNHDA; CDR2 reads SQIVND (reference sequence). The CDR3 has 16 amino acids. CDR3 DNA: TGTGCCAGTAGTAACCCGGGAGGGAGGCGGCGCTACGAGCAGTACTTC. This gives the protein CASSNPGGRRRYEQYF.

The chain uses TRBV7-2 and TRBJ2-5, with a weak D call TRBD2 (6 bases). V was shortened by 1 base and J by 3 bases, with 12 bases between the two germline ends. The CDR3 covers 15 residues. The germline CDR1 and CDR2 sequences are SGHTA and FQGNSA. The CDR3 here is CASSLGAGLEETQYF. The CDR3 coding sequence is TGTGCCAGCAGCTTAGGTGCGGGGCTGGAAGAGACCCAGTACTTC.

This clonotype was counted at least ten times. V usage is TRBV6-4 and J usage is TRBJ2-1, with 8 bases lining up with TRBD1. Per the germline V gene, CDR1 is MRHNA and CDR2 is SNTAGT. The CDR3 extends over 15 amino acids. The ends lost 0 bases at V and 10 bases at J; junction bases unmatched: 8. The CDR3 region is CASSDSSQGAREQFF. CDR3 DNA sequence: TGTGCCAGCAGTGACTCGAGCCAGGGGGCTCGAGAGCAGTTCTTC.

This clonotype was counted a few times. The chain employs TRBV7-2 and TRBJ2-1; the match to TRBD2 covers 8 bases. The CDR3 sequence is 14 residues long. V shed 5 bases, J shed 8 bases, and the junction held 8 bases outside the gene matches. Per germline, CDR1 SGHTA and CDR2 FQGNSA. DNA for the CDR3: TGTGCCAGCAGCGAAGCGGGGGCGCGCGATGAGCAGTTCTTC. Its translation: CASSEAGARDEQFF.

V and J are TRBV6-2 or TRBV6-3 and TRBJ1-6; TRBD1 is a possible D gene (5 bases). The CDR3 spans 13 residues. Per the germline V gene, CDR1 is MNHEY and CDR2 is SVGEGT. V dropped 7 bases and J dropped 7 bases, with 11 bases sitting between them. CDR3 protein: CASNAGSNSPLHF. The CDR3 DNA reads TGTGCCAGCAACGCAGGGTCGAATTCACCCCTCCACTTT.

This chain joins TRBV24-1 and TRBJ2-2; 7 bases line up with TRBD1. Per germline, CDR1 KGHDR and CDR2 SFDVKD. The CDR3 extends over 16 amino acids. V shed 7 bases, J shed 0 bases, and the junction held 7 bases outside the gene matches. CDR3 DNA: TGTGCCACCAGCCCGGACAGGCCCGCGAACACCGGGGAGCTGTTTTTT. Translation: CATSPDRPANTGELFF.

This clonotype was seen a handful of times. The chain recombines TRBV4-2 with TRBJ2-6; unclear D gene. V was cut by 1 base and J by 2 bases, with 12 bases left in between. This CDR3 comprises 17 residues. Germline V CDR1 and CDR2: LGHNA, YNFKEQ. The CDR3 loop is CASSQVSAKAGANVLTF. DNA of the CDR3: TGTGCCAGCAGCCAAGTTTCGGCAAAGGCTGGGGCCAACGTCCTGACTTTC.

The V call is TRBV6-2 or TRBV6-3, the J call TRBJ2-7; D is ambiguous. Germline values: CDR1 MNHEY, CDR2 SVGEGT. The CDR3 consists of 12 residues. V dropped 10 bases and J dropped 3 bases, with 13 bases sitting between them. The CDR3 sequence is CATTQPYYEQYF. The CDR3 DNA reads TGTGCCACCACACAGCCTTACTACGAGCAGTACTTC.

This clonotype was picked up many times. The chain couples TRBV12-3 or TRBV12-4 to TRBJ2-1, with 13 nucleotides matching TRBD2. The ends lost 6 bases at V and 4 bases at J; junction bases unmatched: 15. CDR3 length: 19 residues. CDR3 amino acids: CASSLTLAGGPTEYNEQFF. The CDR3 DNA reads TGTGCCAGCAGCCTGACACTAGCGGGAGGGCCTACAGAATACAATGAGCAGTTCTTC.

This clonotype has only a few counts. The chain couples TRBV10-3 to TRBJ2-1; 13 nucleotides line up with TRBD2. Per germline, CDR1 ENHRY and CDR2 SYGVKD. CDR3 length: 17 residues. The V segment lost 0 bases and the J segment 6 bases; nucleotides outside the gene matches: 5. CDR3 nucleotides: TGTGCCATCAGTGAGTCCCGGACTAGCGGGAGATTCAATGAGCAGTTCTTC. This codes for CAISESRTSGRFNEQFF.

This clonotype has a handful of counts. The chain uses TRBV6-6 and TRBJ2-5; 7 positions match TRBD1. This CDR3 region has 15 residues. Germline trimming cut 5 bases from V and 4 bases from J; bases unmatched to any gene: 10. From germline, CDR1 is MNHNY and CDR2 SVGAGI (reference sequence). This chain's CDR3 is CASSIPTGARETQYF. The DNA for the CDR3 is TGTGCCAGCAGTATCCCTACAGGGGCGAGAGAGACCCAGTACTTC.

The chain has TRBV6-2 or TRBV6-3 and TRBJ2-1; 14 positions match TRBD2. The germline gives CDR1 MNHEY, CDR2 SVGEGT. V dropped 6 bases and J dropped 8; count of bases not matched to a gene: 3. This CDR3 spans 14 amino acids. This CDR3 reads CASSPGLAGDEQFF. CDR3 sequence (DNA): TGTGCCAGCAGCCCGGGACTAGCGGGAGATGAGCAGTTCTTC.

As for this clonotype: Mismatch with germline at one junction end may stem from a read error. V is TRBV27 and J is TRBJ2-1; D gene uncertain. This CDR3 has 15 amino acids. Germline CDR1 MNHEY, CDR2 SMNVEV (reference sequence). The CDR3 loop is CASSLGDTSYDEQFF. CDR3 bases: TGTGCCAGCAGTTTAGGAGATACCTCCTACGATGAGCAGTTCTTC.

This clonotype was recorded at least ten times. This chain links TRBV6-1 with TRBJ2-6; TRBD1 agrees at 7 bases. V lost 3 bases to trimming and J lost 0 bases; unmatched junction nucleotides: 8. The CDR3 has 18 residues. Per the germline V gene, CDR1 is MNHNS and CDR2 is SASEGT. CDR3 nucleotides: TGTGCCAGCAGTGAGAGAGGACAGGCTAACTCTGGGGCCAACGTCCTGACTTTC. Protein sequence: CASSERGQANSGANVLTF.

The chain carries TRBV3-1 and TRBJ2-2; D might be TRBD2 (7 bases). Per germline, CDR1 LGHDT and CDR2 YNNKEL (reference sequence). V lost 1 base and J 12 bases, leaving 24 bases between the germline ends. The CDR3 extends over 17 amino acids. CDR3 protein: CASSQVPTGRGPGKLFF. In nucleotides, the CDR3 is TGTGCCAGCAGCCAAGTCCCCACAGGGAGGGGACCGGGGAAGCTGTTTTTT.

This clonotype has at least ten counts. This chain uses TRBV29-1 with TRBJ1-4; TRBD1 is a possible D gene (5 bases). Germline assignment: CDR1 SQVTM and CDR2 ANQGSEA. The CDR3 is 13 residues long. V gave up 1 base and J gave up 9 bases, with 12 bases separating them. CDR3 DNA sequence: TGCAGCGTTGAAGCCGGGGGGATGAAAAAACTGTTTTTT. Translation: CSVEAGGMKKLFF.

This clonotype was observed many times. In nucleotides, the CDR3 is TGTGCCAGCAGTTTTACAGAGTTTAATTCACCCCTCCACTTT. Protein sequence: CASSFTEFNSPLHF. J is TRBJ1-6 and V is TRBV12-3 or TRBV12-4; D is undetermined. The V end was cut by 3 bases, the J end by 6 bases, with 9 bases between. The CDR3 runs 14 residues.

This clonotype was picked up many times. The chain combines TRBV5-1 with TRBJ2-7; 7 bases agree with TRBD2. The CDR3 has 14 residues. The V gene end was trimmed by 3 bases and the J gene end by 0 bases; junction bases not matched to a gene: 3. Germline V lookup: CDR1 SGHRS, CDR2 YFSETQ. CDR3 residues: CASSSGGNSYEQYF. CDR3 bases: TGCGCCAGCAGCTCCGGGGGGAACTCCTACGAGCAGTACTTC.

The gene calls are TRBV7-2 and TRBJ2-1; 7 bases match TRBD1. The V gene end was trimmed by 0 bases and the J gene end by 1 base; junction bases not matched to a gene: 9. CDR3 length equals 18 residues. Germline V gene data show CDR1 as SGHTA and CDR2 as FQGNSA. The CDR3 DNA sequence: TGTGCCAGCAGCTTAGCAGGGGGCACGATCAGGTCCTACAATGAGCAGTTCTTC. It translates to CASSLAGGTIRSYNEQFF.

V gene TRBV19 combines with J gene TRBJ1-1; D gene ambiguous. This CDR3 comprises 15 residues. The germline V gene encodes CDR1 LNHDA and CDR2 SQIVND (reference sequence). The V and J ends lost 7 bases and 4 bases respectively, with 19 bases between them. CDR3 coding DNA: TGTGCCAGTACTCTAGGGATGAGGTCAGGCACTGAAGCTTTCTTT. Translation gives CASTLGMRSGTEAFF.

This clonotype showed up just once. V and J are TRBV27 and TRBJ1-1; TRBD1 aligns across 9 bases. Germline CDR1 and CDR2: MNHEY and SMNVEV (reference sequence). The CDR3 is 16 residues long. The ends lost 3 bases at V and 5 bases at J; junction bases unmatched: 10. CDR3 residues: CASSFSLTGGVTEAFF. The CDR3 nucleotides are TGTGCCAGCAGTTTCTCTCTGACAGGGGGAGTGACTGAAGCTTTCTTT.

V is TRBV7-2 and J is TRBJ2-5, with D perhaps matching TRBD2 (5 bases). The CDR3 consists of 14 residues. Trimming left V 2 bases short and J 5 bases short, with 12 bases between. Looked up from germline, CDR1 is SGHTA and CDR2 is FQGNSA. CDR3 sequence (DNA): TGTGCCAGCAGCTTATCGGGGTCCGGTGAGACCCAGTACTTC. As protein: CASSLSGSGETQYF. Full variable domain (rest looked up from reference TRBV7-2 and TRBJ2-5): GAGVSQSPSNKVTEKGKDVELRCDPISGHTALYWYRQSLGQGLEFLIYFQGNSAPDKSGLPSDRFSAERTGGSVSTLTIQRTQQEDSAVYLCASSLSGSGETQYFGPGTRLLVL.

This clonotype was detected only a few times. The chain is built from TRBV7-2 and TRBJ2-1; weak D call: TRBD1 (5 bases). Germline CDR1 and CDR2: SGHTA and FQGNSA. Trimming shortened V by 1 base and J by 6 bases, and 10 bases separated the two germline ends. The CDR3 length is 14 residues. The CDR3: CASSLVGRGNEQFF. The CDR3 region has the DNA TGTGCCAGCAGCTTAGTAGGTAGGGGCAATGAGCAGTTCTTC.